These 21 T cell receptor beta chains were sequenced from one sample in a study of response to subunit inactivated influenza vaccine. From the RT-PCR reads, TCRdb called clonotypes with MiXCR, one entry per CDR3 protein. The sample lists approximately 730,000 distinct CDR3 sequences, approximately 15% seen once, with 5.5% to 7% in the top ten. Sequenced here: PBMCs from blood, sampled about 14 days before vaccination. The receptor set was obtained from a man aged 45-60 years who received an inactivated influenza vaccine.

The J gene is TRBJ2-5, the V gene TRBV20-1; maybe TRBD1 (6 bases). Germline V lookup: CDR1 DFQATT, CDR2 SNEGSKA (reference sequence). This CDR3 spans 12 amino acids. Here the CDR3 reads CTAGQNQETQYF. The DNA for the CDR3 is TGCACCGCCGGACAGAACCAAGAGACCCAGTACTTC.

The chain uses TRBV7-2 and TRBJ2-1; 7 positions agree with TRBD2. Germline V gene lookup returns CDR1 SGHTA and CDR2 FQGNSA. This CDR3 has 14 residues. The V gene end was trimmed by 5 bases and the J gene end by 5 bases; junction bases not matched to a gene: 6. The CDR3 spells CASSPDLADNEQFF. CDR3 coding DNA: TGTGCCAGCAGCCCCGATCTAGCGGACAATGAGCAGTTCTTC.

This clonotype was observed at least ten times. V and J are TRBV9 and TRBJ2-1; no clear D gene. Germline assignment: CDR1 SGDLS and CDR2 YYNGEE. The V gene lost 0 bases and the J gene lost 5 bases, with 6 bases spanning the gap. The CDR3 contains 13 residues. CDR3 coding DNA: TGTGCCAGCAGCGTAGGGCCCAACAATGAGCAGTTCTTC. Its protein product is CASSVGPNNEQFF.

A few counts support this clonotype. The rearrangement joins TRBV20-1 to TRBJ2-7; 11 bases are a match to TRBD2. The ends lost 1 base at V and 4 bases at J; junction bases unmatched: 3. CDR1 and CDR2 (germline): DFQATT, SNEGSKA (reference sequence). The CDR3 consists of 14 residues. CDR3 coding DNA: TGCAGTGCTAGAGCTAGCGGGGGGCTTTACGAGCAGTACTTC. It translates to CSARASGGLYEQYF.

This clonotype turned up a few times. V gene TRBV20-1 combines with J gene TRBJ2-4; D remains unclear. CDR1 is DFQATT, CDR2 SNEGSKA, per germline (reference sequence). This CDR3 region has 14 residues. Trimming pared 0 bases from V and 5 bases from J, leaving 11 bases between. The CDR3 DNA sequence: TGCAGTGCTAGAGATAATTACCGGGAAAACATTCAGTACTTC. Translated: CSARDNYRENIQYF.

The J gene is TRBJ2-7, the V gene TRBV5-1; 9 bases are a match to TRBD1. The CDR3 totals 18 residues. Germline CDR1 and CDR2: SGHRS and YFSETQ. The V segment lost 0 bases and the J segment 6 bases; nucleotides outside the gene matches: 16. Written as DNA, the CDR3 is TGCGCCAGCAGCTTGGCCAGGGGACAGGGTGGATTGGGAGGCGAGCAGTACTTC. Translated, it gives CASSLARGQGGLGGEQYF. The variable domain in full, with the rest retrieved from reference TRBV5-1 and TRBJ2-7, is KAGVTQTPRYLIKTRGQQVTLSCSPISGHRSVSWYQQTPGQGLQFLFEYFSETQRNKGNFPGRFSGRQFSNSRSEMNVSTLELGDSALYLCASSLARGQGGLGGEQYFGPGTRLTVT.

This clonotype has just a few counts. This sequence joins TRBV20-1 and TRBJ2-3; D gene unclear. Between the trimmed V and J ends, which lost 2 bases and 5 bases, there was a span of 8 bases. CDR1 is DFQATT, CDR2 SNEGSKA, per germline (reference sequence). The CDR3 sequence is 12 residues long. CDR3 residues: CSARSDGDTQYF. In DNA, the CDR3 is TGCAGTGCTAGAAGCGATGGAGATACGCAGTATTTT.

The chain recombines TRBV4-2 with TRBJ2-1, with 8 bases fitting TRBD2. Germline V gene lookup returns CDR1 LGHNA and CDR2 YNFKEQ. The CDR3 is 16 residues long. The V and J ends lost 0 bases and 6 bases, in that order; junction bases with no gene match: 7. The CDR3 bases are TGTGCCAGCAGCCAAGATCCGATAGCGGGACGCAATGAGCAGTTCTTC. It yields the protein CASSQDPIAGRNEQFF.

This chain uses TRBV19 with TRBJ1-2; perhaps TRBD1 as D (6 bases). The ends were cut back, 6 bases at V and 8 bases at J, with 10 bases in the middle. Germline assignment: CDR1 LNHDA and CDR2 SQIVND (reference sequence). This CDR3 comprises 11 residues. The CDR3 reads CASRWGPGYTF. The DNA for the CDR3 is TGTGCCAGTAGATGGGGGCCGGGCTACACCTTC.

There are many counts of this clonotype. The rearrangement links TRBV20-1 to TRBJ2-5; TRBD2 matches at 10 bases. This CDR3 contains 16 residues. The germline V gene encodes CDR1 DFQATT and CDR2 SNEGSKA (reference sequence). J gave up 2 bases and V 1 base, and 7 bases lay outside the gene matches. In nucleotides, the CDR3 is TGCAGTGCTAGAGGGGGGATAGCGGGGGGTCAAGAGACCCAGTACTTC. Amino acids: CSARGGIAGGQETQYF.

This clonotype came up a few times. The rearrangement joins TRBV5-5 to TRBJ2-5; TRBD1 agrees at 9 bases. V dropped 3 bases and J dropped 4; count of bases not matched to a gene: 4. Germline assignment: CDR1 SGHKS and CDR2 YYEKEE (reference sequence). The CDR3 length is 14 residues. This CDR3 is CASSWGQGVETQYF. The CDR3 DNA sequence: TGTGCCAGCAGCTGGGGACAGGGTGTAGAGACCCAGTACTTC.

The CDR3 region is CASSPLAGGQDTQYF. Here the CDR3 DNA reads TGCGCCAGCAGCCCACTAGCGGGGGGGCAGGATACGCAGTATTTT. V and J are TRBV5-1 and TRBJ2-3, with 13 bases fitting TRBD2. Germline CDR1 is SGHRS and CDR2 is YFSETQ. The CDR3 runs 15 residues. V shed 4 bases, J shed 6 bases, and the junction held 5 bases outside the gene matches. The variable domain in full, completed from reference TRBV5-1 and TRBJ2-3, reads KAGVTQTPRYLIKTRGQQVTLSCSPISGHRSVSWYQQTPGQGLQFLFEYFSETQRNKGNFPGRFSGRQFSNSRSEMNVSTLELGDSALYLCASSPLAGGQDTQYFGPGTRLTVL.

This clonotype was detected only a few times. The chain employs TRBV5-1 and TRBJ2-7; D perhaps matches TRBD2 (5 bases). V was clipped by 3 bases and J by 1 base, with 11 bases between them. The CDR3 covers 14 residues. Germline V gene data show CDR1 as SGHRS and CDR2 as YFSETQ. CDR3 loop: CASSSLEGSYEQYF. CDR3 sequence (DNA): TGCGCCAGCAGCTCCCTTGAGGGATCCTACGAGCAGTACTTC.

This clonotype was detected only a few times. The chain recombines TRBV9 with TRBJ2-2; D not certain. Between the trimmed V and J ends, which lost 4 bases and 4 bases, there was a span of 8 bases. Germline CDR1 is SGDLS and CDR2 is YYNGEE. This CDR3 is 13 amino acids long. DNA for the CDR3: TGTGCCAGCAGCCCCCGTCCCACCGGGGAGCTGTTTTTT. It is translated as CASSPRPTGELFF.

The chain couples TRBV20-1 to TRBJ1-6, with unresolved D. The germline V gene has CDR1 DFQATT and CDR2 SNEGSKA (reference sequence). The CDR3 runs 13 residues. Trimming left V 8 bases short and J 7 bases short, with 15 bases between. This CDR3 is CSPRDTQNSPLHF. CDR3 DNA sequence: TGCAGTCCGAGAGACACCCAAAATTCACCCCTCCACTTT.

This sequence joins TRBV9 and TRBJ2-3; D is unresolved. V was pared by 3 bases and J by 6 bases, with 8 bases between. Germline V gives CDR1 SGDLS, CDR2 YYNGEE. This CDR3 contains 12 residues. DNA of the CDR3: TGTGCCAGCAGCGGAGGATGGGATACGCAGTATTTT. Its translation: CASSGGWDTQYF.

V gene TRBV20-1 combines with J gene TRBJ2-5; the D gene is possibly TRBD2 (6 bases). The CDR3 length is 15 residues. Germline-derived CDR1 and CDR2 are DFQATT and SNEGSKA (reference sequence). V shed 0 bases and J shed 4 bases, with 15 bases lying between them. CDR3 in DNA: TGCAGTGCTAGAGATTTCCGGAGGGACGGAGAGACCCAGTACTTC. Translating it yields CSARDFRRDGETQYF.

In its sample, this clonotype was seen a few times. J is TRBJ2-3 and V is TRBV28; 9 bases fit TRBD2. V lost 5 bases to trimming and J lost 2 bases; unmatched junction nucleotides: 11. The CDR3 spans 17 residues. Per germline, CDR1 MDHEN and CDR2 SYDVKM. The CDR3 DNA is TGTGCCAGCAGTCCCATCTTAGCGGGAGTTGACACAGATACGCAGTATTTT. Translated: CASSPILAGVDTDTQYF.

This chain connects TRBV28 to TRBJ2-7; D assignment may be TRBD1 or TRBD2 (5 bases each). There are 14 residues in the CDR3. Trimming took 2 bases from V and 6 from J, leaving 14 bases between them. CDR1 and CDR2 (germline): MDHEN, SYDVKM. The CDR3: CASSLATDYSEQYF. The CDR3, as DNA: TGTGCCAGCAGTTTAGCGACAGACTACTCCGAGCAGTACTTC.

The chain combines TRBV18 with TRBJ2-7; no reliable D call. Between the trimmed V and J ends, which lost 2 bases and 1 base, there was a span of 9 bases. There are 14 residues in the CDR3. The V gene's germline CDR1 is KGHSH and CDR2 LQKENI. The CDR3 region is CASSPSYRSYEQYF. The CDR3 DNA reads as TGTGCCAGCTCACCAAGTTACCGGTCCTACGAGCAGTACTTC. Complete variable domain (other parts from reference TRBV18 and TRBJ2-7): NAGVMQNPRHLVRRRGQEARLRCSPMKGHSHVYWYRQLPEEGLKFMVYLQKENIIDESGMPKERFSAEFPKEGPSILRIQQVVRGDSAAYFCASSPSYRSYEQYFGPGTRLTVT.

The genes are TRBV4-3 and TRBJ1-2; perhaps TRBD1 as D (6 bases). The germline V and J ends were trimmed by 5 bases and 4 bases, with 23 bases remaining between them. The CDR3 has 17 residues. Germline assignment: CDR1 LGHNA and CDR2 YSLEER. The CDR3 nucleotides read TGCGCCAGCAGCGTGGCCCTGAGCCGGGACAACCTCTATGGCTACACCTTC. Protein product: CASSVALSRDNLYGYTF.